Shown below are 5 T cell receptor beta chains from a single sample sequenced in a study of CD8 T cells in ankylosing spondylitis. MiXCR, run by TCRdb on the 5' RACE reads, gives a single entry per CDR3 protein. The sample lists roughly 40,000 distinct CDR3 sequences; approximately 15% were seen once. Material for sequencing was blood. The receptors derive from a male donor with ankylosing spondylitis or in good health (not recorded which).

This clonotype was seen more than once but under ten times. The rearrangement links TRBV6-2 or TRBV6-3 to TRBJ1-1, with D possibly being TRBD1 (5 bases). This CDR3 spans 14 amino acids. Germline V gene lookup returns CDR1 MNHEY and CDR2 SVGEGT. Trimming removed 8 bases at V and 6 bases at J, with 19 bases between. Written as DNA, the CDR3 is TGTGCCAGCCGCAATCCGGGGGTTAGCGCTGAAGCTTTCTTT. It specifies CASRNPGVSAEAFF.

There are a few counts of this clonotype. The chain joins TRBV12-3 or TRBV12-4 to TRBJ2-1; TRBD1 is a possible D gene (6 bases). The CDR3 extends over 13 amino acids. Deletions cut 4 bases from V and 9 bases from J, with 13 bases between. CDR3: CASSSDTGIEQFF. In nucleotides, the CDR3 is TGTGCCAGCAGTTCAGACACAGGGATTGAGCAGTTCTTC.

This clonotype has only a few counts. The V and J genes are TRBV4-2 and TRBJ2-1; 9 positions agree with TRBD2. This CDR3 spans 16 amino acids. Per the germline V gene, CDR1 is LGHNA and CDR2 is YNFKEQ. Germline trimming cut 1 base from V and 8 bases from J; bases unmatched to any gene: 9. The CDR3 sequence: CASSQGGGRVMDEQFF. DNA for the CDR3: TGTGCCAGCAGCCAAGGAGGCGGGAGGGTCATGGATGAGCAGTTCTTC.

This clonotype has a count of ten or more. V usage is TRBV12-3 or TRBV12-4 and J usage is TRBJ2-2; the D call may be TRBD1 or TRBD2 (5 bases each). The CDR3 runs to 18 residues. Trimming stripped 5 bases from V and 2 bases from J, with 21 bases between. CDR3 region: CASSRWSRDHRNTGELFF. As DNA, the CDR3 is TGTGCCAGCAGTCGGTGGTCCCGGGACCACCGAAACACCGGGGAGCTGTTTTTT.

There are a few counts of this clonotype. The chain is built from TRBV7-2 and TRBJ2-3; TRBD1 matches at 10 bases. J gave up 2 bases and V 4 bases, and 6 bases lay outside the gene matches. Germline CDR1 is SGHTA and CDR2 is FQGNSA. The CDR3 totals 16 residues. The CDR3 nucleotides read TGTGCCAGCAGCTCGGGCGGACAGGGGGTCACAGATACGCAGTATTTT. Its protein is CASSSGGQGVTDTQYF.